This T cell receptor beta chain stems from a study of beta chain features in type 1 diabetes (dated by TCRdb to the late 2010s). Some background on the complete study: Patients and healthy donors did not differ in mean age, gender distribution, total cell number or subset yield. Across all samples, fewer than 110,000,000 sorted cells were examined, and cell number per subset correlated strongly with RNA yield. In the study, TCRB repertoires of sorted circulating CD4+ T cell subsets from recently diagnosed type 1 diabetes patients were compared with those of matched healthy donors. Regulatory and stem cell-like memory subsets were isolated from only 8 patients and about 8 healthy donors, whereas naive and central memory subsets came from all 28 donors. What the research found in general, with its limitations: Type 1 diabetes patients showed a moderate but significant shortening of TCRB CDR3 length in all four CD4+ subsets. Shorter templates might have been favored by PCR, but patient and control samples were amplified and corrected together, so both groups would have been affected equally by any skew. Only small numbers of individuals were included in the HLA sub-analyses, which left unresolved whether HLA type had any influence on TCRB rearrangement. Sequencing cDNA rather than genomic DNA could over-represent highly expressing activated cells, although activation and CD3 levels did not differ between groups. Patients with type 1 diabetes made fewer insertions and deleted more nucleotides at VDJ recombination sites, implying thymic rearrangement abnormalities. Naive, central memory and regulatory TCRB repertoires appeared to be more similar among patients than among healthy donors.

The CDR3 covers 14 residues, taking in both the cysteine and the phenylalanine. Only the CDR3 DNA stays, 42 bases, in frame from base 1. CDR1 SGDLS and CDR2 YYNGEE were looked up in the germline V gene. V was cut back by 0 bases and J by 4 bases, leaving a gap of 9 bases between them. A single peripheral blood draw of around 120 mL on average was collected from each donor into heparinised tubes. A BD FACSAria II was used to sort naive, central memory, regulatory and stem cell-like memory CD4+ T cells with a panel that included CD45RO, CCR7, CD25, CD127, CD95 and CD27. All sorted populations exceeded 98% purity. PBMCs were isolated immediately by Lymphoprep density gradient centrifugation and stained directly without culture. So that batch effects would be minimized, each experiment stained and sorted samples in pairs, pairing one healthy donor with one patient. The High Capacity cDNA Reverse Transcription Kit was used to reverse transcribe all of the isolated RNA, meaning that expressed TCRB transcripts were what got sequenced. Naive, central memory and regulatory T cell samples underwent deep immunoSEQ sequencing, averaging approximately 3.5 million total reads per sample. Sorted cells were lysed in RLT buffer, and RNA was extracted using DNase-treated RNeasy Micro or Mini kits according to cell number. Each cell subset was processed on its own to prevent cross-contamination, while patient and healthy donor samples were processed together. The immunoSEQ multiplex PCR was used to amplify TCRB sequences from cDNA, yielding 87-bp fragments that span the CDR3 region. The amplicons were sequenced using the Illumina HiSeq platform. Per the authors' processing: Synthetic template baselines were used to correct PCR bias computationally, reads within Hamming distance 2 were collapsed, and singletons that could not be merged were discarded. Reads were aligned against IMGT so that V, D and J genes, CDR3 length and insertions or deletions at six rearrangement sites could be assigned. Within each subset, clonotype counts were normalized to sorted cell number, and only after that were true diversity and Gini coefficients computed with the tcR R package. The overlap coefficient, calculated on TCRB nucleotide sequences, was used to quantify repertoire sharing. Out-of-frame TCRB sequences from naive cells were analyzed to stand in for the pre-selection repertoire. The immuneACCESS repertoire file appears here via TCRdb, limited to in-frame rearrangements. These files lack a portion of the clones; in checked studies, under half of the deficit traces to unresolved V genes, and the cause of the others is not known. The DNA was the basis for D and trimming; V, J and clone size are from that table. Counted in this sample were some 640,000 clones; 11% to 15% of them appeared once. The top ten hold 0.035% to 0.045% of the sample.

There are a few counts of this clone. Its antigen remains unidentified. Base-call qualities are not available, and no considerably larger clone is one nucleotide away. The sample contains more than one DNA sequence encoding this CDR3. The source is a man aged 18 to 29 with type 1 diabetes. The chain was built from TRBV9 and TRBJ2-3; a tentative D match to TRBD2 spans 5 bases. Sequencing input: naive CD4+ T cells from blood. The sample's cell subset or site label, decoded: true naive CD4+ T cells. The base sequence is TGTGCCAGCAGCGTAGGGCTAGCAGCAGATACGCAGTATTTT. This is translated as CASSVGLAADTQYF. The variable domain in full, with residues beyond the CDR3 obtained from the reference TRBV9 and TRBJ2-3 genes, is DSGVTQTPKHLITATGQRVTLRCSPRSGDLSVYWYQQSLDQGLQFLIQYYNGEERAKGNILERFSAQQFPDLHSELNLSSLELGDSALYFCASSVGLAADTQYFGPGTRLTVL.